Below, one TCR beta chain is given with its context. The table lists this clone with a few counts. Its cognate antigen has yet to be identified. Base qualities were left out, and no much larger clone turns up one base away. The library was prepared using the immunoSEQ multiplex PCR assay. T cell repertoires were profiled with deep sequencing of rearranged TCR beta loci together with multiparametric flow cytometry. TCRdb took this table from immuneACCESS and kept in-frame rearrangements with V and J called. Such tables lack part of the clones; where checked against another copy, unresolved V genes explain under half of the gap, and the rest is unexplained. Here the sample has approximately 8,000 clones; almost 90% occur a single time. The ten top clones hold about a fifth of the sample. V drops 1 base and J drops 13 bases, leaving 17 bases in between. CDR1 is given as SGHDT and CDR2 as YYEEEE, both from the germline V gene. The CDR3 spans 13 residues, from the cysteine through the phenylalanine. Here the CDR3 DNA is all that survives: 39 bases in frame from base 1.

These data are taken from a study of lymphopenia after photon versus proton radiotherapy (dated by TCRdb to between 2017 and 2020). Regarding the research as a whole: The immunological effects of photon versus proton radiation therapy were compared in patients with gastrointestinal tumors who developed high-grade lymphopenia. The 15 to 20 patients in the cohort had gastrointestinal tumors, were treated with either photon or proton therapy, and subsequently developed lymphopenia. The goal of the study was to describe how the two radiation modalities differ in their effects on the immune system. Study-wide findings and limitations: Among patients across the cohort who died, overall survival time showed an inverse correlation with a larger post-nadir drop in TCR diversity. After the lymphocyte count nadir, photon-treated repertoires showed oligoclonal expansion, especially of CD8+ Temra cells, which drove the drop in diversity. During treatment, patients who received proton therapy stayed relatively stable, whereas patients who received photon therapy lost naive T cells and TCR diversity and gained effector/memory populations. The survival association was assessed only in patients who died, and better survival with proton therapy was presented by the authors as a possibility rather than a demonstrated result.

Sequencing used peripheral blood, obtained from a patient treated with photon-based radiotherapy. This sequence was found in a man older than 75 with cholangiocarcinoma. The sequence joins TRBV5-6 to TRBJ1-1; a tentative D call is TRBD1 (5 bases match). Here the CDR3 is given as CASSLRGSSEGFF. The bases are TGTGCCAGCAGCTTGCGGGGGTCTTCAGAGGGTTTCTTT.